The 25 T cell receptor beta chains in this list originate from one sample, sequenced in a study of cytomegalovirus exposure and HLA in healthy donors. The PCR contained 60 Vbeta and 13 Jbeta primers. Profiling relied on immunoSEQ multiplex PCR, and the TCRdb table lists in-frame clones only, not all of them. This sample has around 150,000 clones, with under 85% found just once. The sequencing sample was made of PBMCs. These receptors were obtained from a man aged 50 to 59 in good health and CMV-seropositive.

The chain joins TRBV2 to TRBJ2-7; the match to TRBD1 covers 9 bases. The CDR3 covers 13 residues. Germline V lookup: CDR1 SNHLY, CDR2 FYNNEI. V was pared by 9 bases and J by 3 bases, with 6 bases of the junction left unmatched. The CDR3 nucleotides read TGTGCCAGTTCCGGGACAGGGCTCTACGAGCAGTACTTC. Its protein product is CASSGTGLYEQYF. Full variable domain (outside the CDR3, taken from reference TRBV2 and TRBJ2-7): EPEVTQTPSHQVTQMGQEVILRCVPISNHLYFYWYRQILGQKVEFLVSFYNNEISEKSEIFDDQFSVERPDGSNFTLKIRSTKLEDSAMYFCASSGTGLYEQYFGPGTRLTVT.

The chain couples TRBV13 to TRBJ2-1; 13 bases agree with TRBD2. J lost 7 bases, V lost 5 bases, and 11 bases had no gene match. CDR3 length: 17 residues. The germline V gene has CDR1 PRHDT and CDR2 FYEKMQ (reference sequence). CDR3 nucleotides: TGTGCCAGCAGCCCCCGAAAGACTAGCGGGGGGAGGAATGAGCAGTTCTTC. Residues: CASSPRKTSGGRNEQFF. The complete variable domain, with remaining parts taken from reference TRBV13 and TRBJ2-1, reads AAGVIQSPRHLIKEKRETATLKCYPIPRHDTVYWYQQGPGQDPQFLISFYEKMQSDKGSIPDRFSAQQFSDYHSELNMSSLELGDSALYFCASSPRKTSGGRNEQFFGPGTRLTVL.

This chain uses TRBV5-1 with TRBJ1-2; no definite D call. Germline V gene data show CDR1 as SGHRS and CDR2 as YFSETQ. Trimming pared 6 bases from V and 6 bases from J, leaving 9 bases between. The CDR3 runs to 11 residues. CDR3 sequence (DNA): TGCGCCAGCAAGTCCGGGAATGGCTACACCTTC. This translates into CASKSGNGYTF. Complete variable domain (other parts from reference TRBV5-1 and TRBJ1-2): KAGVTQTPRYLIKTRGQQVTLSCSPISGHRSVSWYQQTPGQGLQFLFEYFSETQRNKGNFPGRFSGRQFSNSRSEMNVSTLELGDSALYLCASKSGNGYTFGSGTRLTVV.

The J gene is TRBJ2-3, the V gene TRBV19; 10 nucleotides align to TRBD1. The CDR3 sequence is 15 residues long. The V gene's germline CDR1 is LNHDA and CDR2 SQIVND (reference sequence). The V gene end was trimmed by 6 bases and the J gene end by 1 base; junction bases not matched to a gene: 4. For the CDR3, the DNA is TGTGCCAGTAGCCAGGGACAGGGGCGCACAGATACGCAGTATTTT. Encoded protein: CASSQGQGRTDTQYF.

This chain uses TRBV9 with TRBJ2-5, with D hard to call. The CDR3 is 12 amino acids. The V gene's germline CDR1 is SGDLS and CDR2 YYNGEE. With 0 bases removed from V and 4 bases from J, the gap between germline ends came to 4 bases. For the CDR3, the DNA is TGTGCCAGCAGCGTAGGAGCAGAGACCCAGTACTTC. It codes for CASSVGAETQYF.

The chain is built from TRBV5-5 and TRBJ2-7, with a weak D call TRBD1 (5 bases). The germline V gene has CDR1 SGHKS and CDR2 YYEKEE (reference sequence). Trimming removed 2 bases at V and 1 base at J, with 10 bases between. The CDR3 loop spans 14 amino acids. CDR3 amino acids: CASSFTGASYEQYF. The CDR3 coding sequence is TGTGCCAGCAGCTTCACAGGTGCTTCCTACGAGCAGTACTTC.

This rearrangement joins TRBV27 to TRBJ1-5, with a tentative D call TRBD1 (5 bases). V dropped 3 bases and J dropped 6 bases, with 12 bases sitting between them. The germline CDR1 and CDR2 sequences are MNHEY and SMNVEV (reference sequence). The CDR3 loop spans 14 amino acids. The CDR3 protein is CASSLFWRGQPQHF. CDR3 bases: TGTGCCAGCAGTTTGTTCTGGAGGGGTCAGCCCCAGCATTTT.

This chain links TRBV2 with TRBJ2-1; D gene uncertain. In germline, CDR1 is SNHLY, CDR2 FYNNEI. CDR3 length equals 14 residues. Between the trimmed V and J ends, which lost 4 bases and 5 bases, there was a span of 12 bases. For the CDR3, the DNA is TGTGCCAGCAGTGGGGTCAGCGCCAACAATGAGCAGTTCTTC. This codes for CASSGVSANNEQFF.

This chain links TRBV9 with TRBJ1-1; D is unclear. The CDR3 has 14 residues. Trimming took off 2 bases at V and 1 base at J, with 9 bases between the two ends. The V gene's germline CDR1 is SGDLS and CDR2 YYNGEE. The CDR3 nucleotides read TGTGCCAGCAGCGTGAACTCTAGGAACACTGAAGCTTTCTTT. This codes for CASSVNSRNTEAFF. The entire variable domain, with the rest obtained from reference TRBV9 and TRBJ1-1, is as follows: DSGVTQTPKHLITATGQRVTLRCSPRSGDLSVYWYQQSLDQGLQFLIQYYNGEERAKGNILERFSAQQFPDLHSELNLSSLELGDSALYFCASSVNSRNTEAFFGQGTRLTVV.

V usage is TRBV5-1 and J usage is TRBJ2-1; a possible D gene is TRBD2 (5 bases). There are 13 residues in the CDR3. V was clipped by 4 bases and J by 7 bases, with 12 bases between them. Looked up from germline, CDR1 is SGHRS and CDR2 is YFSETQ. The CDR3 here is CASSPTPGNEQFF. CDR3 DNA: TGCGCCAGCAGCCCAACCCCGGGGAATGAGCAGTTCTTC.

This chain joins TRBV28 and TRBJ2-1; TRBD2 matches 11 bases. In germline, CDR1 is MDHEN, CDR2 SYDVKM. The CDR3 has 15 residues. J was trimmed by 8 bases and V by 4 bases; bases with no gene match: 7. The CDR3 sequence is CASSYPLAGGDEQFF. CDR3 DNA sequence: TGTGCCAGCAGTTATCCGCTAGCGGGGGGTGATGAGCAGTTCTTC.

This chain joins TRBV5-4 and TRBJ2-1, with D maybe TRBD2 (6 bases). The V gene lost 0 bases and the J gene lost 2 bases, with 9 bases spanning the gap. The CDR3 loop spans 15 amino acids. Germline CDR1 is SGHNT and CDR2 is YYREEE (reference sequence). CDR3 sequence: CASSLAGTPYNEQFF. The CDR3 DNA sequence: TGTGCCAGCAGCTTGGCCGGGACTCCCTACAATGAGCAGTTCTTC. Together with reference TRBV5-4 and TRBJ2-1, the CDR3 gives the full variable domain: ETGVTQSPTHLIKTRGQQVTLRCSSQSGHNTVSWYQQALGQGPQFIFQYYREEENGRGNFPPRFSGLQFPNYSSELNVNALELDDSALYLCASSLAGTPYNEQFFGPGTRLTVL.

The chain links TRBV9 to TRBJ2-1; TRBD2 might be the D (5 bases). V lost 8 bases and J 0 bases, leaving 6 bases between the germline ends. Per germline, CDR1 SGDLS and CDR2 YYNGEE. There are 12 residues in the CDR3. The CDR3 spells CASTSSYNEQFF. The CDR3, as DNA: TGTGCCAGTACTAGCTCCTACAATGAGCAGTTCTTC.

The chain carries TRBV5-1 and TRBJ2-5; possibly TRBD1 for D (7 bases). The CDR3 extends over 15 amino acids. Trimming shortened V by 4 bases and J by 3 bases, and 16 bases separated the two germline ends. Germline CDR1 and CDR2: SGHRS and YFSETQ. In DNA form, the CDR3 reads TGCGCCAGCAGCAGCCACCAGGGGGGCAAAGAGACCCAGTACTTC. Its protein is CASSSHQGGKETQYF.

This clone was seen a handful of times. The chain has TRBV5-8 and TRBJ1-1, with 8 positions matching TRBD1. The germline CDR1 and CDR2 sequences are SGHTS and YDEGEE. This CDR3 contains 12 residues. V lost 4 bases and J lost 6; bases outside the gene matches: 2. This chain's CDR3 is CASSQDRAEAFF. DNA of the CDR3: TGTGCCAGCAGCCAGGACAGGGCTGAAGCTTTCTTT.

This clone appeared a few times. This rearrangement joins TRBV5-1 to TRBJ1-2; D perhaps matches TRBD1 (6 bases). CDR3 length equals 13 residues. Germline CDR1 and CDR2: SGHRS and YFSETQ. V was cut by 0 bases and J by 7 bases, with 10 bases left in between. This CDR3 is CASSLAGDSGYTF. The CDR3 bases are TGCGCCAGCAGCTTGGCAGGGGATTCTGGCTACACCTTC.

The chain recombines TRBV10-3 with TRBJ2-7; D may be TRBD2 (5 bases). This CDR3 has 12 amino acids. Germline V gives CDR1 ENHRY, CDR2 SYGVKD. V lost 4 bases to trimming and J lost 2 bases, with 6 bases between them. CDR3 amino acids: CAISVGAYEQYF. CDR3 coding DNA: TGTGCCATCAGTGTCGGGGCCTACGAGCAGTACTTC.

This chain connects TRBV11-2 to TRBJ2-7, with D unclear. Germline assignment: CDR1 SGHAT and CDR2 FQNNGV. CDR3 size: 12 residues. Trimming removed 5 bases from V and 1 base from J, with 6 bases in between. The CDR3 DNA sequence: TGTGCCAGCAGCCGAGTGTCCTACGAGCAGTACTTC. As protein: CASSRVSYEQYF.

V and J are TRBV6-1 and TRBJ1-5; the match to TRBD1 covers 9 bases. The CDR3 has 15 amino acids. Germline loops: CDR1 MNHNS, CDR2 SASEGT. Trimming took 4 bases from V and 4 from J; bases not matched to a gene: 5. DNA of the CDR3: TGTGCCAGCAGTGCTAGGACAGGGGAGAATCAGCCCCAGCATTTT. This gives the protein CASSARTGENQPQHF.

This clone came up once. The V and J genes are TRBV5-6 and TRBJ2-7; 8 positions agree with TRBD1. The CDR3 has 13 residues. V dropped 2 bases and J dropped 3; count of bases not matched to a gene: 1. Germline V gene lookup returns CDR1 SGHDT and CDR2 YYEEEE. The CDR3 DNA follows: TGTGCCAGCAGCTTACAGGGGGTCTACGAGCAGTACTTC. As protein: CASSLQGVYEQYF.

The chain links TRBV5-1 to TRBJ1-5; 7 bases agree with TRBD1. Unmatched junction bases numbered 4, after V lost 1 base and J lost 6 bases. Looked up from germline, CDR1 is SGHRS and CDR2 is YFSETQ. The CDR3 runs 14 residues. The CDR3 reads CASSLLSGGQPQHF. As DNA, the CDR3 is TGCGCCAGCAGCTTGTTGTCAGGGGGTCAGCCCCAGCATTTT.

This clone was recorded a few times. The rearrangement links TRBV27 to TRBJ1-6; TRBD1 matches at 8 bases. Trimming cost V 4 bases and J 8 bases; bases outside gene matches: 7. CDR3 length: 15 residues. Germline CDR1 and CDR2: MNHEY and SMNVEV (reference sequence). This chain's CDR3 is CASSSTGGRYSPLHF. CDR3 DNA: TGTGCCAGCAGTTCAACAGGGGGACGGTATTCACCCCTCCACTTT.

This sequence joins TRBV19 and TRBJ1-1; 7 bases map to TRBD1. Germline V gene sequence: CDR1 LNHDA, CDR2 SQIVND (reference sequence). J was trimmed by 1 base and V by 6 bases; bases with no gene match: 11. CDR3 size: 16 residues. CDR3 sequence: CASSVTNRGGNTEAFF. The CDR3 nucleotides read TGTGCCAGTAGCGTAACCAACAGGGGAGGGAACACTGAAGCTTTCTTT.

The CDR3 here is CASSFRVGSYEQYF. Here the CDR3 DNA reads TGTGCCAGCAGTTTCAGGGTGGGGTCTTACGAGCAGTACTTC. The J gene is TRBJ2-5, the V gene TRBV6-5, with a tentative D call TRBD1 (5 bases). TRBJ2-7 matches the DNA end more closely, so the J call is doubtful. Per the germline V gene, CDR1 is MNHEY and CDR2 is SVGAGI. This CDR3 comprises 14 residues.

CDR3 region: CASSLGTVAKNIQYF. CDR3 DNA sequence: TGTGCCAGCAGTTTGGGGACAGTAGCCAAAAACATTCAGTACTTC. The rearrangement joins TRBV28 to TRBJ2-4, with 7 positions matching TRBD1. The V segment lost 3 bases and the J segment 0 bases; nucleotides outside the gene matches: 2. The CDR3 consists of 15 residues. The V gene's germline CDR1 is MDHEN and CDR2 SYDVKM.